Below are 20 T cell receptor beta chains sequenced from a single sample in a study of T cells in Graves' hyperthyroidism and ophthalmopathy. RNA transcripts served as the template for amplifying TCR beta CDR3 regions. First-round RT-PCR with HTBI primers amplified the TCR CDR3 region. TCRdb ran MiXCR on the multiplex PCR reads and lists one entry per CDR3 protein. The data hold fewer than 450,000 distinct CDR3 sequences, with about 15% observed a single time. Sequencing was done on a sample of blood. The source is a woman aged 25 to 45 with Graves' hyperthyroidism that later progressed to Graves' ophthalmopathy.

This clonotype was seen at least ten times. The chain is built from TRBV19 and TRBJ2-3, with 7 bases that match TRBD2. The J segment lost 2 bases and the V segment lost 3 bases, leaving 5 bases of the junction unmatched. This CDR3 region has 15 residues. The germline CDR1 and CDR2 sequences are LNHDA and SQIVND (reference sequence). The CDR3 protein is CASSIVSGHTDTQYF. CDR3 bases: TGTGCCAGTAGTATTGTTAGCGGGCACACAGATACGCAGTATTTT. Full variable domain (missing parts from reference TRBV19 and TRBJ2-3): DGGITQSPKYLFRKEGQNVTLSCEQNLNHDAMYWYRQDPGQGLRLIYYSQIVNDFQKGDIAEGYSVSREKKESFPLTVTSAQKNPTAFYLCASSIVSGHTDTQYFGPGTRLTVL.

V gene TRBV27 combines with J gene TRBJ2-1, with 8 nucleotides matching TRBD2. Trimming removed 5 bases from V and 2 bases from J; junction bases left unmatched: 2. Looked up from germline, CDR1 is MNHEY and CDR2 is SMNVEV (reference sequence). This CDR3 comprises 14 residues. CDR3 coding DNA: TGTGCCAGCAGTCTGCGGGGGGCCTACAATGAGCAGTTCTTC. It translates to CASSLRGAYNEQFF.

This clonotype was seen more than once but under ten times. The genes are TRBV12-3 or TRBV12-4 and TRBJ2-3; 10 nucleotides agree with TRBD1. This CDR3 region has 15 residues. The V gene end was trimmed by 6 bases and the J gene end by 1 base; junction bases not matched to a gene: 4. In DNA form, the CDR3 reads TGTGCCAGCAGCCGGGGGACAGGGGGCACAGATACGCAGTATTTT. Translation gives CASSRGTGGTDTQYF.

This clonotype occurred many times. The V and J genes are TRBV5-1 and TRBJ1-2, with 10 bases identical to TRBD1. With V trimmed by 0 bases and J by 8 bases, 4 bases remained unmatched. The CDR3 is 14 amino acids. In germline, CDR1 is SGHRS, CDR2 YFSETQ. CDR3: CASSLGQGAVGYTF. The CDR3 DNA follows: TGCGCCAGCAGCTTGGGACAGGGGGCTGTGGGCTACACCTTC.

This clonotype was seen many times. The chain is built from TRBV7-2 and TRBJ2-1; no reliable D call. The V gene's germline CDR1 is SGHTA and CDR2 FQGNSA. CDR3 length equals 15 residues. V gave up 5 bases and J gave up 7 bases, with 18 bases separating them. This CDR3 is CASSKDPTLWNEQFF. The CDR3 coding sequence is TGTGCCAGCAGCAAAGACCCCACTCTATGGAATGAGCAGTTCTTC.

The V gene is TRBV29-1, the J gene TRBJ2-1; D might be TRBD1 (5 bases). Germline CDR1 reads SQVTM; CDR2 reads ANQGSEA. The CDR3 sequence is 11 residues long. The ends were cut back, 4 bases at V and 10 bases at J, with 11 bases in the middle. The CDR3 loop is CSVGRVKEQFF. The CDR3, as DNA: TGCAGCGTTGGCAGGGTAAAGGAGCAGTTCTTC.

The chain is built from TRBV25-1 and TRBJ2-7, with 12 bases lining up with TRBD2. V was clipped by 4 bases and J by 4 bases; unmatched bases: 2. Germline V lookup: CDR1 MGHDK, CDR2 SYGVNS. This CDR3 is 14 amino acids long. The CDR3 DNA is TGTGCCAGCAGTGGACTAGCGGGAGCATACGAGCAGTACTTC. It specifies CASSGLAGAYEQYF.

The gene calls are TRBV12-3 or TRBV12-4 and TRBJ1-1; 9 nucleotides line up with TRBD1. Germline trimming cut 6 bases from V and 1 base from J; bases unmatched to any gene: 12. The CDR3 is 17 amino acids. The CDR3 loop is CASSKRTGGPSNTEAFF. The CDR3 nucleotides read TGTGCCAGCAGCAAGAGAACAGGGGGCCCGTCGAACACTGAAGCTTTCTTT.

Concerning this clonotype itself: Since a much larger clone is just one base distant, this may be a read error. The V call is TRBV6-1, the J call TRBJ1-2; D is undetermined. Trimming stripped 9 bases from V and 5 bases from J, with 13 bases between. This CDR3 contains 12 residues. Germline-derived CDR1 and CDR2 are MNHNS and SASEGT. The CDR3 region has the DNA TGTGCCAGGCCGCTCCGGACGTATGGCTACACCTTC. It encodes CARPLRTYGYTF.

The gene calls are TRBV7-2 and TRBJ2-3; 10 bases are shared with TRBD2. The CDR3 is 16 residues long. The V gene end was trimmed by 3 bases and the J gene end by 6 bases; junction bases not matched to a gene: 9. The germline V gene encodes CDR1 SGHTA and CDR2 FQGNSA. The CDR3 sequence is CASSFGQTSGWDTQYF. The CDR3 DNA reads as TGTGCCAGCAGCTTTGGTCAGACTAGCGGGTGGGATACGCAGTATTTT. The complete variable domain, with remaining parts taken from reference TRBV7-2 and TRBJ2-3, reads GAGVSQSPSNKVTEKGKDVELRCDPISGHTALYWYRQSLGQGLEFLIYFQGNSAPDKSGLPSDRFSAERTGGSVSTLTIQRTQQEDSAVYLCASSFGQTSGWDTQYFGPGTRLTVL.

This clonotype turned up a few times. This chain joins TRBV6-1 and TRBJ2-2; the D gene could be TRBD1 or TRBD2 (6 bases each). Germline loops: CDR1 MNHNS, CDR2 SASEGT. The V gene lost 6 bases and the J gene lost 4 bases, with 21 bases spanning the gap. This CDR3 is 17 amino acids long. CDR3 sequence reads: CASSPGGSLATTGELFF. CDR3 DNA: TGTGCCAGCAGCCCCGGGGGCTCGCTAGCGACCACCGGGGAGCTGTTTTTT.

This clonotype has a count of ten or more. The CDR3, as DNA: TGTGCCAGCAGCTTAGCTGGGGTTCAAGAGACCCAGTACTTC. As protein: CASSLAGVQETQYF. The chain links TRBV7-2 to TRBJ2-5; D ambiguous. CDR1 is SGHTA, CDR2 FQGNSA, per germline. This CDR3 is built from 14 residues. V lost 0 bases to trimming and J lost 2 bases, with 7 bases between them. Based on the CDR3 plus reference TRBV7-2 and TRBJ2-5, the full variable domain is GAGVSQSPSNKVTEKGKDVELRCDPISGHTALYWYRQSLGQGLEFLIYFQGNSAPDKSGLPSDRFSAERTGGSVSTLTIQRTQQEDSAVYLCASSLAGVQETQYFGPGTRLLVL.

There are many counts of this clonotype. The J gene is TRBJ1-2, the V gene TRBV2; D perhaps matches TRBD1 (6 bases). Germline values: CDR1 SNHLY, CDR2 FYNNEI. V was pared by 6 bases and J by 0 bases, with 11 bases between. The CDR3 covers 14 residues. This chain's CDR3 is CASRGDTTNYGYTF. The CDR3, as DNA: TGTGCCAGCAGGGGGGACACCACTAACTATGGCTACACCTTC. Looking up the rest from reference TRBV2 and TRBJ1-2 gives the full variable domain: EPEVTQTPSHQVTQMGQEVILRCVPISNHLYFYWYRQILGQKVEFLVSFYNNEISEKSEIFDDQFSVERPDGSNFTLKIRSTKLEDSAMYFCASRGDTTNYGYTFGSGTRLTVV.

In this sample, this clonotype turned up a few times. V gene TRBV5-5 combines with J gene TRBJ2-2, with TRBD2 identical over 8 bases. The CDR3 consists of 15 residues. Losses at the gene ends were 7 bases for V and 3 bases for J; bases not matched to a gene: 8. Germline V CDR1 and CDR2: SGHKS, YYEKEE (reference sequence). CDR3 in DNA: TGTGCCAGCGGGGGGTCGGGGGGGGACACCGGGGAGCTGTTTTTT. This gives the protein CASGGSGGDTGELFF.

This clonotype has a count of ten or more. The rearrangement uses TRBV20-1 and TRBJ2-5, with TRBD1 matching over 7 bases. CDR1 and CDR2 from the germline V gene are DFQATT and SNEGSKA (reference sequence). CDR3 length: 13 residues. The junction had 4 bases not matched to a gene; V was cut back by 1 base and J by 5 bases. The CDR3 protein is CSARGQGFETQYF. CDR3 sequence (DNA): TGCAGTGCTAGAGGACAGGGCTTCGAGACCCAGTACTTC.

For the CDR3, the DNA is TGCGCCAGCAGCCCCGCCCGGGGGGGCGATGATACGCAGTATTTT. Encoded protein: CASSPARGGDDTQYF. The rearrangement uses TRBV5-1 and TRBJ2-3; 8 nucleotides line up with TRBD2. J was trimmed by 6 bases and V by 4 bases; bases with no gene match: 10. From germline, CDR1 is SGHRS and CDR2 YFSETQ. The CDR3 has 15 residues. Combining the CDR3 with reference TRBV5-1 and TRBJ2-3 gives the whole variable domain KAGVTQTPRYLIKTRGQQVTLSCSPISGHRSVSWYQQTPGQGLQFLFEYFSETQRNKGNFPGRFSGRQFSNSRSEMNVSTLELGDSALYLCASSPARGGDDTQYFGPGTRLTVL.

This rearrangement joins TRBV6-6 to TRBJ2-7; 8 bases align to TRBD1. CDR1 MNHNY and CDR2 SVGAGI come from the germline V gene (reference sequence). Trimming took 2 bases from V and 4 from J; bases not matched to a gene: 7. This CDR3 spans 15 amino acids. The CDR3 DNA follows: TGTGCCAGCAGTTACCTTACGGGACAGGAATACGAGCAGTACTTC. Amino acids: CASSYLTGQEYEQYF.

The chain couples TRBV6-1 to TRBJ2-3; TRBD2 might be the D (5 bases). The V end was cut by 5 bases, the J end by 5 bases, with 11 bases between. Germline CDR1 reads MNHNS; CDR2 reads SASEGT. The CDR3 extends over 13 amino acids. DNA of the CDR3: TGTGCCAGCAGTTATATTCGGGAAGATACGCAGTATTTT. Translation gives CASSYIREDTQYF.

This clonotype was seen at least ten times. The chain couples TRBV28 to TRBJ1-2; D is unresolved. The CDR3 extends over 14 amino acids. The germline CDR1 and CDR2 sequences are MDHEN and SYDVKM. V gave up 5 bases and J gave up 4 bases, with 14 bases separating them. The CDR3 nucleotides are TGTGCCAGCAGTCGGCCCCAATGGCCCTATGGCTACACCTTC. Amino acid sequence: CASSRPQWPYGYTF.

This clonotype occurred many times. V gene TRBV25-1 combines with J gene TRBJ1-1, with D tentatively TRBD1 (5 bases). The CDR3 is 16 residues long. CDR1 is MGHDK and CDR2 is SYGVNS in the germline V gene. The V gene lost 1 base and the J gene lost 3 bases, with 15 bases spanning the gap. CDR3 region: CASSESGIWSDTEAFF. The CDR3 bases are TGTGCCAGCAGTGAATCAGGGATCTGGAGCGACACTGAAGCTTTCTTT.